Sequencing of this T cell receptor (beta chain) was carried out in a study of T cell repertoires in cytomegalovirus infection. Study background: Indicated by public TCR beta signatures were CMV infection and matching HLA type. Findings and caveats of the study: What dominated the ex vivo response were HLA-C-restricted CMV-specific TCR beta clonotypes. Cumulative public TCR beta family frequency identified CMV carriers with the relevant HLA.

Each CDR3 protein is one row after TCRdb ran MiXCR on the reads. This table has approximately 750,000 distinct CDR3 sequences, less than 40% appearing once. Germline V CDR1 and CDR2: SQVTM, ANQGSEA. The germline V and J ends were trimmed by 7 bases and 2 bases, with 18 bases remaining between them. The CDR3 has 15 residues. A word on this clonotype: What it binds is not known.

Sequenced: PBMCs. The rearrangement uses TRBV29-1 and TRBJ2-1; a possible D gene is TRBD1 (6 bases). The TCR sequence derives from a human donor in good health (CMV status not recorded). Some clones in this sample may be carry-over from other donors' samples. For the CDR3, the DNA is TGCAGCGCAAAGTTAGGGCCAGGGGCCTACAATGAGCAGTTCTTC. Translating it yields CSAKLGPGAYNEQFF.